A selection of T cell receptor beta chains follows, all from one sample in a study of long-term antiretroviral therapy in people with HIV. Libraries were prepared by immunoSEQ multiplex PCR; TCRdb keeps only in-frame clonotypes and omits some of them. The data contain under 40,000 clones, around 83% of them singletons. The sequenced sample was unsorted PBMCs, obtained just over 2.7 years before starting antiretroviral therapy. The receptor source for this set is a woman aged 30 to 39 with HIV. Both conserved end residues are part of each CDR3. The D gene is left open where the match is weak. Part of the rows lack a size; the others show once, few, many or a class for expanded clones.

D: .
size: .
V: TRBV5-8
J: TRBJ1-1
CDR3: CASSLRGRGEAFF
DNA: TGTGCCAGCAGCTTACGGGGTAGAGGTGAAGCTTTCTTT

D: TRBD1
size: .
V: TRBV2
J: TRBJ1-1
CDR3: CASSAQGGNTEAFF
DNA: TGTGCCAGCAGCGCACAGGGGGGTAACACTGAAGCTTTCTTT

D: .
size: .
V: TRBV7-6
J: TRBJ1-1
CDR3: CASSPLGVLNTEAFF
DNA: TGTGCCAGCAGCCCCCTTGGGGTCCTGAACACTGAAGCTTTCTTT

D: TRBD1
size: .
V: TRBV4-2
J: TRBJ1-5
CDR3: CASSQELSDREKYSNQPQHF
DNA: TGTGCCAGCAGCCAAGAGCTTTCCGACAGGGAAAAATATAGCAATCAGCCCCAGCATTTT

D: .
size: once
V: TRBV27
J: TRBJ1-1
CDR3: CASSLFGGVTEAFF
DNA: TGTGCCAGCAGTTTATTCGGGGGGGTAACTGAAGCTTTCTTT

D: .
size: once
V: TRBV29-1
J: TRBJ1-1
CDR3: CSVTVNTEAFF
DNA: TGCAGCGTTACGGTGAACACTGAAGCTTTCTTT

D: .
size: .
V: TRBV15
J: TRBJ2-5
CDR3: CATSRDNPVRDETQYF
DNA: TGTGCCACCAGCAGAGATAACCCCGTCAGGGACGAGACCCAGTACTTC

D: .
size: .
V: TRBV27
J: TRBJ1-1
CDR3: CASSFGQPNTEAFF
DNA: TGTGCCAGCAGCTTTGGACAACCGAACACTGAAGCTTTCTTT

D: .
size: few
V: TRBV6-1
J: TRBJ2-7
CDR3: CASSEVRISSYEQYF
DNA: TGTGCCAGCAGTGAAGTCCGGATCAGCTCCTACGAGCAGTACTTC

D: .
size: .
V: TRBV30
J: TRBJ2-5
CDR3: CAWSEEETQYF
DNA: TGTGCCTGGAGTGAGGAAGAGACCCAGTACTTC

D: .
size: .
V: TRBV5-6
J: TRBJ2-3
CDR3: CASSLRSGGTDTQYF
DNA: TGTGCCAGCAGCTTGAGATCCGGGGGCACAGATACGCAGTATTTT

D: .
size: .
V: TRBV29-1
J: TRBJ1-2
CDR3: CSVGGINYGYTF
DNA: TGCAGCGTTGGGGGCATCAACTATGGCTACACCTTC

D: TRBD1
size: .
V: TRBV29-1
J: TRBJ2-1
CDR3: CSVSSTGTREQFF
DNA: TGCAGCGTTTCCTCGACAGGGACAAGAGAGCAGTTCTTC

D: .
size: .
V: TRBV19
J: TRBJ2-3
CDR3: CASSSGIVGDTQYF
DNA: TGTGCCAGTAGTAGCGGGATCGTCGGAGATACGCAGTATTTT

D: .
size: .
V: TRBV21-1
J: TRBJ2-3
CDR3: CASSKARGGELSTDTQYF
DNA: TGTGCCAGCAGCAAAGCGCGAGGCGGGGAGTTAAGCACAGATACGCAGTATTTT

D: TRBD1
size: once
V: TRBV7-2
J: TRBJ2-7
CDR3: CASSYWTGLREQYF
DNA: TGTGCCAGCAGCTATTGGACAGGGCTGAGGGAGCAGTACTTC

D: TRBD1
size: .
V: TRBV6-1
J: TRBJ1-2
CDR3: CASRPQGARYGYTF
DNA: TGTGCCAGCAGGCCACAGGGGGCTCGTTATGGCTACACCTTC

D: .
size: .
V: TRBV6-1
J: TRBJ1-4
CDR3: CASSEAGIGKLFF
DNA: TGTGCCAGCAGTGAAGCAGGTATAGGAAAACTGTTTTTT

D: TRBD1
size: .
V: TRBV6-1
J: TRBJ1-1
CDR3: CASSAKGAATEAFF
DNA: TGTGCCAGCAGCGCAAAGGGGGCGGCCACTGAAGCTTTCTTT

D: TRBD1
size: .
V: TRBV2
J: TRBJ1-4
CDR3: CASSQTGTGKEKLFF
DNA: TGTGCCAGCAGCCAAACCGGGACAGGGAAGGAAAAACTGTTTTTT

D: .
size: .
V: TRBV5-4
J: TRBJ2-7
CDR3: CASSSLGFGTGSYEQYF
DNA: TGTGCCAGCAGTTCGTTAGGGTTTGGGACTGGCTCCTACGAGCAGTACTTC

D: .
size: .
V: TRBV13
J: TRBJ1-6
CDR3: CASSLGTGRSPLHF
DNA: TGTGCCAGCAGCTTAGGTACAGGGCGTTCACCCCTCCACTTT

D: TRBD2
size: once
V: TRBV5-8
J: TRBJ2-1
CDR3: CASGLVAGTYNEQFF
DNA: TGTGCCAGCGGATTAGTAGCGGGGACTTACAATGAGCAGTTCTTC

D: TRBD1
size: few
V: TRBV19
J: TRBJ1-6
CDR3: CASIGTGQGNSPLHF
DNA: TGTGCCAGTATCGGGACGGGACAGGGAAATTCACCCCTCCACTTT

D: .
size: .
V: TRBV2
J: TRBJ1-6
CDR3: CASRTTGNLYNSPLHF
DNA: TGTGCCAGCAGGACAACAGGGAACTTATATAATTCACCCCTCCACTTT

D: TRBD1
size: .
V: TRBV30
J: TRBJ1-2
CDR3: CAWSVRQGARGYTF
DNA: TGTGCCTGGAGTGTTAGACAGGGGGCAAGGGGCTACACCTTC

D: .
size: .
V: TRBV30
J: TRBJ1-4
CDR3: CAWTIMGGRANEKLFF
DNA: TGTGCCTGGACCATAATGGGGGGCAGGGCTAATGAAAAACTGTTTTTT

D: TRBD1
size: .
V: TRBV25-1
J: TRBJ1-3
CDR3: CASSEWDRGPGNTIYF
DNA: TGTGCCAGCAGTGAATGGGACAGGGGGCCGGGAAACACCATATATTTT

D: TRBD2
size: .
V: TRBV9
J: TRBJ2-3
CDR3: CASSVELAGGISTDTQYF
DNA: TGTGCCAGCAGCGTAGAGCTAGCGGGGGGGATCTCCACAGATACGCAGTATTTT

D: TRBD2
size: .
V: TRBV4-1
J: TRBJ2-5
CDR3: CASSQVVAGVKYF
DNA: TGCGCCAGCAGCCAAGTAGTAGCGGGGGTTAAGTACTTC

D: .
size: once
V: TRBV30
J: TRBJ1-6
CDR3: CARKGGSNSPLHF
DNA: TGTGCCCGGAAGGGGGGTTCCAATTCACCCCTCCACTTT

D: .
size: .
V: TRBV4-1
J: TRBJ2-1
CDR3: CASSLSWGDDNEQFF
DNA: TGCGCCAGCAGCCTTAGTTGGGGGGACGACAATGAGCAGTTCTTC

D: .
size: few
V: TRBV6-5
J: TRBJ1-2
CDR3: CASSLKGNGYTF
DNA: TGTGCCAGCAGTTTAAAAGGGAATGGCTACACCTTC

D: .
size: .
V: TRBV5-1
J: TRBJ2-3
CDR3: CASSSTITDTQYF
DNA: TGCGCCAGCAGCTCCACCATAACAGATACGCAGTATTTT

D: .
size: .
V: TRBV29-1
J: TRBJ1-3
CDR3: CSVDEEGNTIYF
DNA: TGCAGCGTTGATGAGGAAGGGAACACCATATATTTT

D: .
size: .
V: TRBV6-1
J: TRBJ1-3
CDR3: CASSELYLGTSRGDTIYF
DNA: TGTGCCAGCAGTGAATTATACCTCGGGACCTCGCGAGGAGACACCATATATTTT

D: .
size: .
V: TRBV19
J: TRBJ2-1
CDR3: CATSIQGLNYNEQFF
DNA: TGTGCCACCTCAATACAGGGACTGAACTACAATGAGCAGTTCTTC

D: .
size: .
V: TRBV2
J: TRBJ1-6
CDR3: CASPGEGRSSPLHF
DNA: TGTGCCAGCCCCGGGGAGGGGAGGAGTTCACCCCTCCACTTT

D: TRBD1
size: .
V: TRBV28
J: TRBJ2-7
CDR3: CASSSAGQAFYEQYF
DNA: TGTGCCAGCAGTTCGGCGGGACAGGCCTTCTACGAGCAGTACTTC

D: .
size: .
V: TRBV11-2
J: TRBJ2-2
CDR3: CASSLSGWGNTGELFF
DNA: TGTGCCAGCAGCCTCAGCGGGTGGGGGAACACCGGGGAGCTGTTTTTT

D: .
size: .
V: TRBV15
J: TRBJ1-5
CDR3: CATSRDRANQPQHF
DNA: TGTGCCACCAGCAGAGATCGAGCCAATCAGCCCCAGCATTTT

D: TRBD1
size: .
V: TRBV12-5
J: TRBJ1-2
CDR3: CASGLVQKGQGNYGYTF
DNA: TGTGCTAGTGGTTTGGTACAGAAGGGACAGGGTAACTATGGCTACACCTTC

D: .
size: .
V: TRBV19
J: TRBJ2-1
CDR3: CASLAGTGSSDEQFF
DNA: TGTGCCAGTCTAGCGGGGACAGGGAGTTCCGATGAGCAGTTCTTC